This TCR beta chain is from a study of blood T cell repertoires in COVID-19. Per the authors' pipeline: Reference gene primer amplification gave estimated nucleated cell counts. The data were produced by immunoSEQ multiplex PCR, yet TCRdb's version contains in-frame clones alone and is incomplete. Clone size and the V and J calls come from that table; the DNA yielded D and trimming. Of 150,000 or so clones listed, 86% are singletons. Germline V lookup: CDR1 SGHRS, CDR2 YFSETQ. This CDR3 is built from 15 residues. The germline V and J ends were trimmed by 4 bases and 2 bases, with 12 bases remaining between them.

The specimen sequenced was peripheral blood. The receptor comes from a man in his sixties with acute or convalescent COVID-19. The chain recombines TRBV5-1 with TRBJ2-2; possible D gene TRBD2, 6 bases. CDR3 DNA sequence: TGCGCCAGCAGCCCAGAGGGACTCAACACCGGGGAGCTGTTTTTT. Its protein product is CASSPEGLNTGELFF.